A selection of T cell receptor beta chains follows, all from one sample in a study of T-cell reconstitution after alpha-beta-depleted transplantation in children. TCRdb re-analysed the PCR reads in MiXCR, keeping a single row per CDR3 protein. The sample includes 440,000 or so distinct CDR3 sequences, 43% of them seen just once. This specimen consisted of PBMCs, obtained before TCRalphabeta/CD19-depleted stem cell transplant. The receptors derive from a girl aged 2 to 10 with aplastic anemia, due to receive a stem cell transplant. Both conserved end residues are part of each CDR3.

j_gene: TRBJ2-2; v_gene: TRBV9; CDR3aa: CASSVAGMGAGELFF
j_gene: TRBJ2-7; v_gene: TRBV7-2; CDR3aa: CASSQRQGGQYF
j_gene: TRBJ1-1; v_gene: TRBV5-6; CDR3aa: CASSPGDTEAFF
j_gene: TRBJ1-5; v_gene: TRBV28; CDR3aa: CASSLVGGGNQPQHF
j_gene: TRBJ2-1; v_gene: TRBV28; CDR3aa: CASSLDPYAVEGLGYNEQFF
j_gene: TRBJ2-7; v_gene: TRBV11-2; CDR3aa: CASSSGLAGERPFYEQYF
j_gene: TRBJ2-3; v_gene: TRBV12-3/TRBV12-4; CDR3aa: CASSLGGQGSDTQYF
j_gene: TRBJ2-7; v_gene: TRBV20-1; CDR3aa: CSARDRGRHEQYF
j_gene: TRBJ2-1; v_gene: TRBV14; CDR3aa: CASSAYYNEQFF
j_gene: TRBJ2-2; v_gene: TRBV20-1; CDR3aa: CSATSGSNTGELFF
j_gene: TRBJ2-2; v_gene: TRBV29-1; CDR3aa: CSVEEQRGATGELFF
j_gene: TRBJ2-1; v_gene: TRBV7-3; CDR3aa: CASSLVKVVDNEQFF
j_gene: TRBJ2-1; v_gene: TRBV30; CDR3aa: CAWSVGGGKFF
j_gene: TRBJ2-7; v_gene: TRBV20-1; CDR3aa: CRADLAGVGHEQYF
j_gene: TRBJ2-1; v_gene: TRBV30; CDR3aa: CAWDAYNEQFF
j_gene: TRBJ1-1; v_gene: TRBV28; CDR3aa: CASRPNRNTEAFF
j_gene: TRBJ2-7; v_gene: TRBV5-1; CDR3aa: CASSLGSSDWGEQYF
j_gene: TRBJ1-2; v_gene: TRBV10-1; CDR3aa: CASSEFVDYGYTF
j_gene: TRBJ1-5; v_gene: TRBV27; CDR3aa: CASSLSSFRPQHF
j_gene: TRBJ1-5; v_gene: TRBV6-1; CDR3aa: CASSTFRQGVPNQPQHF
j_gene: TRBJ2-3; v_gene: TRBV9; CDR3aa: CASRPSGLAGPDTQYF
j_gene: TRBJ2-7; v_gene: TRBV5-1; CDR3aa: CASTPGTGSYEQYF
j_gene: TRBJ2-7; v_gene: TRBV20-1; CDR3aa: CSARAQAGAPYEQYF
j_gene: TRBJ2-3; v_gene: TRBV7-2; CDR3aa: CASSQAPISTDTQYF
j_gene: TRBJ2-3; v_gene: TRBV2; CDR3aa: CASSRLAPPDTQYF
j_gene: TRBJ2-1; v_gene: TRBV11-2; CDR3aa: CASSLNPSYNEQFF